The TCR beta chain under discussion was sequenced for a study of response to subunit inactivated influenza vaccine. Points from the study as a whole: The authors suggested that every seasonal influenza vaccination recruits few new T cells.

This clonotype was observed a handful of times. Its antigen is not identified. TCRdb re-derived calls from the RT-PCR reads in MiXCR, one entry per CDR3 protein. This sample has about 780,000 distinct CDR3 sequences, with less than 20% found just once. The V segment lost 4 bases and the J segment 2 bases; nucleotides outside the gene matches: 3. CDR3 length equals 16 residues. The starting material was PBMCs from blood, obtained more than 4 days after vaccination. This clonotype was sampled from a man over 45 who received an inactivated influenza vaccine. The chain joins TRBV12-3 or TRBV12-4 to TRBJ2-3; 13 bases are shared with TRBD2. In nucleotides, the CDR3 is TGTGCCAGCAGTTCGACTAGCGGGGGGTTCACAGATACGCAGTATTTT. Amino acids: CASSSTSGGFTDTQYF.